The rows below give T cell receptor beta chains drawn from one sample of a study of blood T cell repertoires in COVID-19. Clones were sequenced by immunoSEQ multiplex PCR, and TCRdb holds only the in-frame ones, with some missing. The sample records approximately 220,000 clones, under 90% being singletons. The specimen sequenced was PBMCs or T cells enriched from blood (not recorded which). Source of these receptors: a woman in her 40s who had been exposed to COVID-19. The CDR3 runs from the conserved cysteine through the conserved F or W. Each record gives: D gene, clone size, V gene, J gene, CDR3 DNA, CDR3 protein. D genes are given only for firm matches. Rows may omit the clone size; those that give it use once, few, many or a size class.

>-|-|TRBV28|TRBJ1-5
TGTGCCAGCACCGCCGGGAATAGCAATCAGCCCCAGCATTTT
CASTAGNSNQPQHF
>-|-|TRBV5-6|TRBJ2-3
TGTGCCAGCAGTCCGCAGGGATGGGGAGGATGGGATACGCAGTATTTT
CASSPQGWGGWDTQYF
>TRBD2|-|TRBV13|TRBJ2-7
TGTGCCAGCAGCTTAGGAATGGGACTAGCGGGGGACTACGAGCAGTACTTC
CASSLGMGLAGDYEQYF
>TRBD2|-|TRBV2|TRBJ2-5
TGTGCCAGCACGGAGCGGGGGGGGAATAAAGAGACCCAGTACTTC
CASTERGGNKETQYF
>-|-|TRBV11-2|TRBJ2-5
TGTGCCAGCAGCTTAGATCTTACATTTGAGACCCAGTACTTC
CASSLDLTFETQYF
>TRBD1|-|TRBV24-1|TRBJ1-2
TGTGCCACCAGTGTTACAGGGGGCTATGGCTACACCTTC
CATSVTGGYGYTF
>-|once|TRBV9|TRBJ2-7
TGTGCCAGCAGCGTAGGGGGGGTCCCCTACTACGAGCAGTACTTC
CASSVGGVPYYEQYF
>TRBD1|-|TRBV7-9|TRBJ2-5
TGTGCCAGCAGGTCCCCGGGACAGCCCCAAGAGACCCAGTACTTC
CASRSPGQPQETQYF
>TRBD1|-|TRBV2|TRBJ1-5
TGTGCCAGCAGTGGAGCCGGGACAGCTGGGAATCAGCCCCAGCATTTT
CASSGAGTAGNQPQHF
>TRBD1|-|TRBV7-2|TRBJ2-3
TGTGCCAGCAGCCAAAGCCGGGACAGGGGCGATACGCAGTATTTT
CASSQSRDRGDTQYF
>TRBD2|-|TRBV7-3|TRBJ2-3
TGTGCCAGCAGCAGGGGGACCCTAGCGGGGAGCACAGATACGCAGTATTTT
CASSRGTLAGSTDTQYF
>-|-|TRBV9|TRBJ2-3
TGTGCCAGCAGCGTAGTGGAGGGCCGCACAGATACGCAGTATTTT
CASSVVEGRTDTQYF
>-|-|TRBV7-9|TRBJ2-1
TGTGCCAGCAGCTTAGTCTCTTCTGAGCAGTTCTTC
CASSLVSSEQFF
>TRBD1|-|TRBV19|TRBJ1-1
TGTGCCAGTAGTATTCTGACAGGGGGTAGGAACACTGAAGCTTTCTTT
CASSILTGGRNTEAFF
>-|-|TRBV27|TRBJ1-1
TGTGCCAGCAGTTTATCCTGGACATTGAACACTGAAGCTTTCTTT
CASSLSWTLNTEAFF
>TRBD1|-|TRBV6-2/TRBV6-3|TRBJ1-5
TGTGCCAGCAGTGGGGGACAGGGCAATAGCAATCAGCCCCAGCATTTT
CASSGGQGNSNQPQHF
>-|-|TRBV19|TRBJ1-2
TGTGCCTCTAAGCCCTCGGGGCAGGGGTTACTATATGGCTACACCTTC
CASKPSGQGLLYGYTF
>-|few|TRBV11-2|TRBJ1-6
TGTGCCAGCAGGGATAGCGGGGCAGCTAATTCACCCCTCCACTTT
CASRDSGAANSPLHF
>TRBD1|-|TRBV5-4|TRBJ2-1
TGTGCCAGCAGGCCTGCCGGGACAGGATACAATGAGCAGTTCTTC
CASRPAGTGYNEQFF
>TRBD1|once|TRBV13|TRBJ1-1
TGTGCCAGCAGCCCGCGGAGGACAGGGGGCTTGGGCACTGAAGCTTTCTTT
CASSPRRTGGLGTEAFF
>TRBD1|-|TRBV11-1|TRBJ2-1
TGTGCCAGCAGCCCGGACAGGTGGTCTCACAATGAGCAGTTCTTC
CASSPDRWSHNEQFF
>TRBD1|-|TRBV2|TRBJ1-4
TGTGCCAGCAGTGGTGGGACAGCTGGTAATGAAAAACTGTTTTTT
CASSGGTAGNEKLFF
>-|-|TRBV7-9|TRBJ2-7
TGTGCCAGCAGCGACCTTTATGGCAAGCAGGCCTCCTACGAGCAGTACTTC
CASSDLYGKQASYEQYF
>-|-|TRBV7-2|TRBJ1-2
TGTGCCAGCAGCTTACCCTCCTTTTCTAATGGCTACACCTTC
CASSLPSFSNGYTF
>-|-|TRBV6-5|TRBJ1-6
TGTGCCAGCAGTTCAGGTGGAGGACTGAATTCACCCCTCCACTTT
CASSSGGGLNSPLHF
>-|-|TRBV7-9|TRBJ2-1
TGTGCCAGCAGGTACTCGGGGAGTCACAATGAGCAGTTCTTC
CASRYSGSHNEQFF
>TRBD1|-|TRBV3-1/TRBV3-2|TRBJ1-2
TGTGCCAGCAGCCAAGCAGGGGGCTATGGCTACACCTTC
CASSQAGGYGYTF
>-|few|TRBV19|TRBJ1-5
TGTGCCAGTAGTTTCCGGGAAAAGCCCCAGCATTTT
CASSFREKPQHF
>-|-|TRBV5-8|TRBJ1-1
TGTGCCAGCAGCTTGTTGGGGGGAAGGGCTGAAGCTTTCTTT
CASSLLGGRAEAFF
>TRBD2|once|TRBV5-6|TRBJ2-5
TGTGCCAGCAAGTGGCGGGGGGGGGCTGATGAGACCCAGTACTTC
CASKWRGGADETQYF
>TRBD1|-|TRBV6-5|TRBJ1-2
TGTGCCAGCGGGGACAGGGATACTATCTCCTATGGCTACACCTTC
CASGDRDTISYGYTF
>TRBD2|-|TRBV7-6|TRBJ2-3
TGTGCCAGCAGCTTAGACCTAGCGGGGGATGGCACAGATACGCAGTATTTT
CASSLDLAGDGTDTQYF
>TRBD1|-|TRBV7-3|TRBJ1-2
TGTGCCAGCGATATGAAGACAGGGGGCGGACTCTATGGCTACACCTTC
CASDMKTGGGLYGYTF
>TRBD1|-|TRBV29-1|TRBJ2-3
TGCAGCGCCGTAGACAGGGGGAGGACAGATACGCAGTATTTT
CSAVDRGRTDTQYF
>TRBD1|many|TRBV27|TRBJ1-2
TGTGCCAGCACGGGGGTCGGGACAGGGCGAAACCAAGCTAACTATGGCTACACCTTC
CASTGVGTGRNQANYGYTF
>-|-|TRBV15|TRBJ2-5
TGTGCCACCAGCATCGATCAGGCCGGGGGGCGTCAGACCCAGTACTTC
CATSIDQAGGRQTQYF
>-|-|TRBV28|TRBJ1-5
TGTGCCAGCAGCGCCGCCCAGGCGATACTTCAGCCCCAGCATTTT
CASSAAQAILQPQHF
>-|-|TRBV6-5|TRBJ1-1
TGTGCCAGCAGTTACTCGCGTGGACTTGAAGCTTTCTTT
CASSYSRGLEAFF
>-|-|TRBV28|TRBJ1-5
TGTGCCAGCAGCCCAGGGTTAGGGAATCAGCCCCAGCATTTT
CASSPGLGNQPQHF
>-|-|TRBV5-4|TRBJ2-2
TGTGCCAGCAGCCCCTCGGGGTCCGGGGAGCTGTTTTTT
CASSPSGSGELFF
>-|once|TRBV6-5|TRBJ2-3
TGTGCCAGCAGTCCCCGGACAGTTCACACAGATACGCAGTATTTT
CASSPRTVHTDTQYF
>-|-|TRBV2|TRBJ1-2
TGTGCCAGCAGTGACCGGGAAAGCTATGGCTACACCTTC
CASSDRESYGYTF
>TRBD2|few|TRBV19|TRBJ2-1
TGTGCCAGTAGTCCCCCTCCCAGCGGGGGGCACTCGGAGCAGTTCTTC
CASSPPPSGGHSEQFF
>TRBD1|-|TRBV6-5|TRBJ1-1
TGTGCCAGCAGTTTCCATTTACCGGGACAGACTATTGAAGCTTTCTTT
CASSFHLPGQTIEAFF
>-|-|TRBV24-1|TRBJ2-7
TGTGCCACCAGTGATTCCCGGACTGACTCCTACGAGCAGTACTTC
CATSDSRTDSYEQYF
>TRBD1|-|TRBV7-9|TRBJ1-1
TGTGCCAGCAGCCCCACGGGACAGGTTATGAACACTGAAGCTTTCTTT
CASSPTGQVMNTEAFF
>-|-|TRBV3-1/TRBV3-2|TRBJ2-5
TGTGCCAGCAGCCAAGAGGGGAGCACCGGGAAGACCCAGTACTTC
CASSQEGSTGKTQYF
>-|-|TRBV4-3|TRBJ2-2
TGCGCCAGCAGCCAAGGTCCGCCCTGGGGCAGGAACACCGGGGAGCTGTTTTTT
CASSQGPPWGRNTGELFF
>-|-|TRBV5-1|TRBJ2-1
TGCGCCAGCAGCTCCCTACCCCCTACTAGCCCCGCGTTCTTC
CASSSLPPTSPAFF
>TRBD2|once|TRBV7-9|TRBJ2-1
TGTGCCAGCAGCTTAGGGGCGGGGGGGACCCTCGGGGGAGAGCAGTTCTTC
CASSLGAGGTLGGEQFF
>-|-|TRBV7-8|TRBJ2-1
TGTGCCAGCAGCCCCCAACCGGGGCTAGCGTCGTTCTTC
CASSPQPGLASFF
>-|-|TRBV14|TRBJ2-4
TGTGCCAGCAGCCAAGTTACTGGGGGGAACATTCAGTACTTC
CASSQVTGGNIQYF
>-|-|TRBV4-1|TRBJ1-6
TGCGCCAGCAGCCAAGAAACTATGAGCTCCTATAATTCACCCCTCCACTTT
CASSQETMSSYNSPLHF
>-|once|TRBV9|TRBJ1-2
TGTGCCAGCGCCGCACAGGGCATCTACTATGGCTACACCTTC
CASAAQGIYYGYTF
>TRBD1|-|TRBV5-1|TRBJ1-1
TGCGCCAGCAGCCCGGCCGGGACAGGGAAGGGGAACACTGAAGCTTTCTTT
CASSPAGTGKGNTEAFF